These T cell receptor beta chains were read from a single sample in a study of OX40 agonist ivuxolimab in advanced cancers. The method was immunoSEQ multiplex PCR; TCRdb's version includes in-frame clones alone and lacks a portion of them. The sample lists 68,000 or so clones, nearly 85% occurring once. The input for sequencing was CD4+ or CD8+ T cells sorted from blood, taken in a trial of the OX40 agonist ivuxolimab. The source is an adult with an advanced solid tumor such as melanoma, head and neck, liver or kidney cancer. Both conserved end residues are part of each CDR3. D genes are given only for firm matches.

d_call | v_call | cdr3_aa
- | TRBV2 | CASGGSSGANVLTF
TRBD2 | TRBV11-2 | CASSATSGRNLEQFF
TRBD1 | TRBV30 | CAWSWTGGSTDTQYF
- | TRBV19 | CASSRSGGGGYQPQHF
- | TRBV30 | CAWDRSNSPLHF
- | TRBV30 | CACTFTEEQFF
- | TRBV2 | CASRGTDYTGELFF
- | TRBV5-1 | CASSFAGPDTGELFF
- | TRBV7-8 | CASSFNREGDQPQHF
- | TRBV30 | CAWRPLEGPDTQYF
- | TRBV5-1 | CASSFSGAFTDTQYF
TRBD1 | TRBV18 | CASSPRGQGNNEQFF
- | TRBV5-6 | CASSRQGGSSGELFF
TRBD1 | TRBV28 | CASSFFGQGANEKLFF
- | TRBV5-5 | CASSLGSTDGNTIYF
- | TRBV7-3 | CASSTDRYNEQFF
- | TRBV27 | CATGRQGGMSNQPQHF
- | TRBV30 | CAWSVLDSDLPQHF
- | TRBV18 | CASSPPKNTGELFF
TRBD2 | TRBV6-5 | CASRSSGSDEQFF
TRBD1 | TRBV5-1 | CASSLETGGYTEAFF
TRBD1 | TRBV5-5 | CASSSGQGLNQPQHF
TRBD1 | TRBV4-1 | CASSPTGTGAEQYF
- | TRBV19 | CASSMYASSGNTIYF
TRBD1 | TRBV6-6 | CASTHLGQGYSEAFF
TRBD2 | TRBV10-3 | CAITPGLAGVHDTQYF
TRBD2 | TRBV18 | CASSTGLAGTTDTQYF
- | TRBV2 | CASSEIQGFAAFF
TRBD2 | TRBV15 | CATSREGGRANEQFF
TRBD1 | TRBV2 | CASSEVQGRDRVVGNQPQHF
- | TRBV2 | CASSEAGGRGEKLFF
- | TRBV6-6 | CASSLSSGDTQYF
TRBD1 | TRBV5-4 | CASSPTGANTQYF
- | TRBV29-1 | CSVKNRGGTGELFF
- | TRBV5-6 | CASSRSGGPQHF
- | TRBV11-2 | CASSTTWQPGELFF
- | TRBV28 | CASKATVGSGTDTQYF
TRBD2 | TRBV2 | CASNKLAGGYNEQFF
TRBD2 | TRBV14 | CASSHRSGRGPYEQYF
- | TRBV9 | CASSTSPGLRTDTQYF
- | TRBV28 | CASSLGGAVDTQYF
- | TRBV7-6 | CASGSGGETQYF
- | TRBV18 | CASSPLSGSLGEQYF
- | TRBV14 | CASSQMDNKNTEAFF
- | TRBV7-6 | CASSLDVGADTQYF
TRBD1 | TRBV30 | CAWRGQGGEKLFF
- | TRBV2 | CASSSTAYQETQYF
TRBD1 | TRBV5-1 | CASGYGTGGGLNTEAFF
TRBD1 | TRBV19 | CASSPPGQGTYNEQFF
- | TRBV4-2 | CASSPSLARGTVGIQYF
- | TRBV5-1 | CASSPGQWGPETQYF
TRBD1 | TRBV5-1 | CASSLQGQGNTDTQYF
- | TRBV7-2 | CASSFTVDGEAFF
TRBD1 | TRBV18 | CASSTGTGSSEAFF
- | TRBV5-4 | CASSWGQGRDTEAFF